These 8 T cell receptor beta chains were all obtained from the same sample, sequenced in a study of human T cells and chemical hapten exposure. MiXCR, applied by TCRdb to the RACE reads, yields one record per CDR3 protein. Altogether about 380,000 distinct CDR3 sequences are present, approximately 5% being singletons, with the ten largest covering around 2.6%. Noted time point: pre-sensitization, week 0. Treatment of the sample: therapeutic diphenylcyclopropenone sensitization with weekly scalp DPC. Here the sequenced sample was whole blood, taken in connection with sensitization to the hapten diphenylcyclopropenone (DPC). Source of these receptors: a woman aged 50 to 65 with alopecia areata. Some clones in this sample may be carry-over from other donors' samples.

This clonotype has just a few counts. The V call is TRBV14, the J call TRBJ2-1, with 7 bases matching TRBD2. CDR1 is SGHDN, CDR2 FVKESK, per germline. The CDR3 extends over 15 amino acids. After removal of 0 bases from V and 4 bases from J, the junction contained 3 bases not matched to a gene. CDR3 coding DNA: TGTGCCAGCAGCCAAGACGCTAGCGGATACAATGAGCAGTTCTTC. Translating gives CASSQDASGYNEQFF.

There are a few counts of this clonotype. This chain connects TRBV20-1 to TRBJ2-4, with a weak D call TRBD2 (6 bases). The CDR3 consists of 13 residues. With 4 bases removed from V and 4 bases from J, the gap between germline ends came to 11 bases. The V gene's germline CDR1 is DFQATT and CDR2 SNEGSKA (reference sequence). CDR3 sequence (DNA): TGCAGTGCTAATAGGGAGGTTAAAAACATTCAGTACTTC. This encodes CSANREVKNIQYF.

V gene TRBV12-3 or TRBV12-4 combines with J gene TRBJ2-3; TRBD1 might be the D (6 bases). Trimming took 0 bases from V and 0 from J, leaving 7 bases between them. The CDR3 consists of 15 residues. The CDR3 loop is CASSLAQGSTDTQYF. The CDR3 DNA follows: TGTGCCAGCAGTTTAGCGCAGGGGAGCACAGATACGCAGTATTTT.

This clonotype was recorded at least ten times. V and J are TRBV29-1 and TRBJ2-6; D gene unclear. Germline V gene sequence: CDR1 SQVTM, CDR2 ANQGSEA. CDR3 size: 14 residues. Trimming stripped 5 bases from V and 0 bases from J, with 8 bases between. CDR3: CSVFTFSGANVLTF. CDR3 bases: TGCAGCGTTTTCACATTCTCTGGGGCCAACGTCCTGACTTTC.

This clonotype was counted at least ten times. V and J are TRBV15 and TRBJ2-4; 7 bases are a match to TRBD2. This CDR3 is built from 15 residues. CDR1 and CDR2 (germline): LNHNV, YYDKDF (reference sequence). J gave up 6 bases and V 2 bases, and 7 bases lay outside the gene matches. The CDR3 loop reads CATSRFAGAGNIQYF. The CDR3 DNA reads TGTGCCACCAGCAGATTTGCGGGAGCCGGAAACATTCAGTACTTC. Full variable domain (remainder filled in from reference TRBV15 and TRBJ2-4): DAMVIQNPRYQVTQFGKPVTLSCSQTLNHNVMYWYQQKSSQAPKLLFHYYDKDFNNEADTPDNFQSRRPNTSFCFLDIRSPGLGDTAMYLCATSRFAGAGNIQYFGAGTRLSVL.

This clonotype was seen repeatedly, ten times or more. This chain connects TRBV28 to TRBJ2-1; 7 bases match TRBD2. J gave up 2 bases and V 4 bases, and 11 bases lay outside the gene matches. This CDR3 contains 17 residues. CDR1 and CDR2 (germline): MDHEN, SYDVKM. CDR3 amino acids: CASSSSTGGSTYNEQFF. The CDR3 region has the DNA TGTGCCAGCAGTTCAAGCACGGGAGGAAGCACCTACAATGAGCAGTTCTTC. The variable domain in full, completed from reference TRBV28 and TRBJ2-1, reads DVKVTQSSRYLVKRTGEKVFLECVQDMDHENMFWYRQDPGLGLRLIYFSYDVKMKEKGDIPEGYSVSREKKERFSLILESASTNQTSMYLCASSSSTGGSTYNEQFFGPGTRLTVL.

In its sample, this clonotype was seen many times. Relative to the germline gene, one junction end is altered; a read error may explain this. The genes are TRBV5-1 and TRBJ2-3; 13 bases agree with TRBD2. CDR1 and CDR2 from the germline V gene are SGHRS and YFSETQ. The CDR3 contains 16 residues. For the CDR3, the DNA is TGTGCCAGCAGCTTGGGACTAGCGGGGAGCACAGATACGCAGTATTTT. Protein product: CASSLGLAGSTDTQYF.

The chain has TRBV6-4 and TRBJ1-3; D is undetermined. Trimming removed 3 bases at V and 2 bases at J, with 5 bases between. The germline V gene has CDR1 MRHNA and CDR2 SNTAGT. CDR3 length: 13 amino acids. The CDR3 loop is CASSEGPGNTIYF. CDR3 DNA: TGTGCCAGCAGTGAGGGCCCTGGAAACACCATATATTTT.